The 21 T cell receptor beta chains below were found in one sample sequenced in a study of blood T cell repertoires in COVID-19. Generated by immunoSEQ multiplex PCR, the TCRdb table keeps only in-frame clones and is missing some. Of 140,000 or so clones in the sample, around nine tenths were seen once. Sample: peripheral blood. These receptors all stem from a man aged 60-69 years with active or convalescent COVID-19.

V usage is TRBV5-1 and J usage is TRBJ2-7; 8 bases are shared with TRBD1. V trimming: 3 bases; J trimming: 2 bases; junction bases outside the gene matches: 4. Germline CDR1 is SGHRS and CDR2 is YFSETQ. The CDR3 length is 14 residues. In nucleotides, the CDR3 is TGCGCCAGCAGCTCCGGGACAGGAACCTACGAGCAGTACTTC. This gives the protein CASSSGTGTYEQYF.

This clone occurred a few times. The chain has TRBV18 and TRBJ2-1; D may be TRBD2 (6 bases). Germline values: CDR1 KGHSH, CDR2 LQKENI. Trimming cost V 4 bases and J 0 bases, with 10 bases left between them. The CDR3 has 15 amino acids. The CDR3 DNA reads TGTGCCAGCTCACAACATAGCGGCTCCTACAATGAGCAGTTCTTC. Translating it yields CASSQHSGSYNEQFF.

This clone was detected once. The chain has TRBV10-2 and TRBJ1-2; D gene unclear. The CDR3 is made up of 13 amino acids. The germline V gene encodes CDR1 WSHSY and CDR2 SAAADI. Trimming took off 3 bases at V and 3 bases at J, with 8 bases between the two ends. CDR3 nucleotide sequence: TGCGCCAGCAGTGAAGGGCGGGACTATGGCTACACCTTC. This encodes CASSEGRDYGYTF.

The chain combines TRBV27 with TRBJ1-1; 7 bases are a match to TRBD1. Trimming took 9 bases from V and 5 from J; bases not matched to a gene: 9. The CDR3 runs 13 residues. Germline V gene data show CDR1 as MNHEY and CDR2 as SMNVEV (reference sequence). This chain's CDR3 is CASKLGRGTEAFF. Written as DNA, the CDR3 is TGTGCCAGTAAATTGGGCAGGGGGACTGAAGCTTTCTTT.

The chain couples TRBV19 to TRBJ1-1; D not resolved. The V end was cut by 6 bases, the J end by 3 bases, with 11 bases between. Germline V lookup: CDR1 LNHDA, CDR2 SQIVND (reference sequence). The CDR3 is made up of 13 amino acids. This CDR3 is CASSPFSDTEAFF. The CDR3 nucleotides read TGTGCCAGTAGCCCTTTCTCTGACACTGAAGCTTTCTTT.

The gene calls are TRBV11-3 and TRBJ2-7; the match to TRBD1 covers 10 bases. V shed 5 bases and J 4 bases; nucleotides not matched to a gene: 5. The germline V gene has CDR1 SGHNT and CDR2 YENEEA. The CDR3 has 14 amino acids. The CDR3 nucleotides are TGTGCCAGCAGCGAGCGACAGGGGGCATACGAGCAGTACTTC. Translated, it gives CASSERQGAYEQYF.

This clone came up once. The chain uses TRBV5-5 and TRBJ2-7; D is possibly TRBD2 (5 bases). Germline assignment: CDR1 SGHKS and CDR2 YYEKEE (reference sequence). V lost 0 bases and J 2 bases, leaving 9 bases between the germline ends. This CDR3 is built from 14 residues. This CDR3 is CASSLGTYTYEQYF. The DNA for the CDR3 is TGTGCCAGCAGCTTGGGGACTTATACCTACGAGCAGTACTTC. Looking up the rest from reference TRBV5-5 and TRBJ2-7 gives the full variable domain: DAGVTQSPTHLIKTRGQQVTLRCSPISGHKSVSWYQQVLGQGPQFIFQYYEKEERGRGNFPDRFSARQFPNYSSELNVNALLLGDSALYLCASSLGTYTYEQYFGPGTRLTVT.

This chain links TRBV18 with TRBJ2-2; D is possibly TRBD2 (6 bases). The CDR3 extends over 13 amino acids. CDR1 and CDR2 (germline): KGHSH, LQKENI. With 6 bases removed from V and 5 bases from J, the gap between germline ends came to 10 bases. CDR3 residues: CASSAAGTGELFF. CDR3 bases: TGTGCCAGCTCGGCTGCGGGGACCGGGGAGCTGTTTTTT.

The chain employs TRBV5-1 and TRBJ2-3, with 7 nucleotides matching TRBD2. The CDR3 is 15 amino acids. Trimming at V came to 4 bases and at J to 5 bases, leaving 10 bases not matched to a gene. The germline CDR1 and CDR2 sequences are SGHRS and YFSETQ. DNA of the CDR3: TGCGCCAGCAGCCCTAGGGACTACCCACGAGATACGCAGTATTTT. This gives the protein CASSPRDYPRDTQYF. Filled out from reference TRBV5-1 and TRBJ2-3, the complete variable domain reads KAGVTQTPRYLIKTRGQQVTLSCSPISGHRSVSWYQQTPGQGLQFLFEYFSETQRNKGNFPGRFSGRQFSNSRSEMNVSTLELGDSALYLCASSPRDYPRDTQYFGPGTRLTVL.

This sequence joins TRBV6-5 and TRBJ1-2, with D unresolved. The CDR3 is made up of 13 amino acids. The germline V gene encodes CDR1 MNHEY and CDR2 SVGAGI. The germline V and J ends were trimmed by 7 bases and 6 bases, with 15 bases remaining between them. CDR3 protein: CASTAPGGNGYTF. The CDR3 coding sequence is TGTGCCAGCACTGCACCGGGAGGGAATGGCTACACCTTC.

The rearrangement uses TRBV4-2 and TRBJ1-4; D might be TRBD1 (5 bases). The ends were cut back, 0 bases at V and 7 bases at J, with 12 bases in the middle. CDR1 and CDR2 (germline): LGHNA, YNFKEQ. This CDR3 spans 15 amino acids. The CDR3 region has the DNA TGTGCCAGCAGCCAAGATGGGCAGGGAGGTGAAAAACTGTTTTTT. Protein sequence: CASSQDGQGGEKLFF.

The chain is built from TRBV19 and TRBJ2-6, with D perhaps TRBD2 (5 bases). The CDR3 is 16 amino acids. Germline V gives CDR1 LNHDA, CDR2 SQIVND (reference sequence). The V gene lost 2 bases and the J gene lost 1 base, with 9 bases spanning the gap. CDR3 sequence: CASSIFSGSGANVLTF. CDR3 DNA: TGTGCCAGTAGTATATTTTCGGGGTCTGGGGCCAACGTCCTGACTTTC.

This clone was counted once. The genes are TRBV19 and TRBJ2-6, with 9 bases matching TRBD1. V trimming: 4 bases; J trimming: 3 bases; junction bases outside the gene matches: 4. Germline lookup yields CDR1 LNHDA and CDR2 SQIVND (reference sequence). The CDR3 covers 16 residues. CDR3 bases: TGTGCCAGTAGTACCACAGGGGGCGGTGGGGCCAACGTCCTGACTTTC. Its protein is CASSTTGGGGANVLTF. The full variable domain, with the rest looked up from reference TRBV19 and TRBJ2-6, is DGGITQSPKYLFRKEGQNVTLSCEQNLNHDAMYWYRQDPGQGLRLIYYSQIVNDFQKGDIAEGYSVSREKKESFPLTVTSAQKNPTAFYLCASSTTGGGGANVLTFGAGSRLTVL.

The J gene is TRBJ1-4, the V gene TRBV6-5, with D possibly TRBD1 on 6 matching bases. Germline CDR1 is MNHEY and CDR2 is SVGAGI. CDR3 size: 15 residues. Trimming took off 2 bases at V and 7 bases at J, with 14 bases between the two ends. CDR3 nucleotide sequence: TGTGCCAGCAGTTACGGGGGCGGGGGTAGTGAAAAACTGTTTTTT. This sequence encodes CASSYGGGGSEKLFF.

The chain couples TRBV10-1 to TRBJ1-5; a weak D match, TRBD1 (6 bases). The V and J ends lost 0 bases and 6 bases respectively, with 6 bases between them. Germline V gene lookup returns CDR1 WNHNN and CDR2 SYGVQD (reference sequence). The CDR3 is 13 amino acids. DNA of the CDR3: TGCGCCAGCAGTGAGTCGACAGGTCAGCCCCAGCATTTT. It is translated as CASSESTGQPQHF.

The V gene is TRBV19, the J gene TRBJ2-3; 7 bases align to TRBD1. The CDR3 extends over 16 amino acids. The ends lost 5 bases at V and 0 bases at J; junction bases unmatched: 8. The germline gives CDR1 LNHDA, CDR2 SQIVND (reference sequence). The CDR3 loop reads CASSPYTGASTDTQYF. CDR3 sequence (DNA): TGTGCCAGTAGTCCATATACAGGGGCAAGCACAGATACGCAGTATTTT.

This chain's CDR3 is CASSRDSANQPQHF. CDR3 in DNA: TGTGCCAGCAGCCGGGACAGTGCAAATCAGCCCCAGCATTTT. The chain recombines TRBV2 with TRBJ1-5; 7 positions match TRBD1. CDR1 and CDR2 from the germline V gene are SNHLY and FYNNEI. The junction had 6 bases not matched to a gene; V was cut back by 6 bases and J by 4 bases. This CDR3 spans 14 amino acids.

This chain links TRBV5-1 with TRBJ2-5; possible D gene TRBD1, 6 bases. The V gene lost 0 bases and the J gene lost 2 bases, with 11 bases spanning the gap. Germline assignment: CDR1 SGHRS and CDR2 YFSETQ. This CDR3 has 15 residues. The chain's CDR3 is CASSLGWGQQETQYF. Here the CDR3 DNA reads TGCGCCAGCAGCTTGGGATGGGGGCAGCAAGAGACCCAGTACTTC.

This clone was counted once. The V call is TRBV29-1, the J call TRBJ2-5; TRBD2 agrees at 7 bases. In germline, CDR1 is SQVTM, CDR2 ANQGSEA. Losses at the gene ends were 3 bases for V and 4 bases for J; bases not matched to a gene: 8. This CDR3 contains 14 residues. The CDR3 DNA follows: TGCAGCGTTGACCCCTTGGGGAGGGCAGAGACCCAGTACTTC. This codes for CSVDPLGRAETQYF.

This clone was seen more than once but under ten times. The chain uses TRBV6-5 and TRBJ2-7; D uncertain. The germline CDR1 and CDR2 sequences are MNHEY and SVGAGI. Trimming stripped 7 bases from V and 0 bases from J, with 10 bases between. This CDR3 contains 13 residues. The DNA of the CDR3 is TGTGCCAGCAATGCCATCAGCTCCTACGAGCAGTACTTC. Protein sequence: CASNAISSYEQYF.

This clone was observed once. The chain combines TRBV29-1 with TRBJ2-2; the D gene is possibly TRBD1 (5 bases). Looked up from germline, CDR1 is SQVTM and CDR2 is ANQGSEA. There are 15 residues in the CDR3. V lost 4 bases, J lost 4 bases, and 16 bases lay in between. The CDR3 loop is CSVAPTETVTGELFF. The CDR3 nucleotides are TGCAGCGTTGCGCCTACCGAGACAGTCACCGGGGAGCTGTTTTTT.